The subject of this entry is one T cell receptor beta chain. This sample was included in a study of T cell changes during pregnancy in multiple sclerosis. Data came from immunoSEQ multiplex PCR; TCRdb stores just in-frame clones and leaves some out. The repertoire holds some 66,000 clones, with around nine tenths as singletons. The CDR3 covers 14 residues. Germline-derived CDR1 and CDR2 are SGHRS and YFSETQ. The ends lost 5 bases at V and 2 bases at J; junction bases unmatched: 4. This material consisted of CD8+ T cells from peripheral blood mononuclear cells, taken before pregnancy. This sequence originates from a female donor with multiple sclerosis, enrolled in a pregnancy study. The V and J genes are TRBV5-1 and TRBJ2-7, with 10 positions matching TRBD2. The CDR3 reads CASRVAGGAYEQYF. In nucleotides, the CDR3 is TGCGCCAGCAGAGTAGCGGGGGGCGCCTACGAGCAGTACTTC.